A single sample gave rise to the 27 T cell receptor beta chains below, sequenced in a study of ipilimumab plus nivolumab after autologous stem cell transplantation. Using immunoSEQ multiplex PCR, the repertoire was profiled, and TCRdb retains in-frame clones only, with some absent. The repertoire holds around 20,000 clones, roughly 70% seen once, with 20% to 30% in the top ten. The sequenced sample was PBMCs, obtained in a trial of ipilimumab plus nivolumab as post-transplant consolidation. The source of these receptors is a male donor with diffuse large B-cell lymphoma.

The sample holds a few counts of this clone. V usage is TRBV6-4 and J usage is TRBJ1-2, with TRBD1 identical over 7 bases. This CDR3 is 13 amino acids long. CDR1 is MRHNA, CDR2 SNTAGT, per germline. V shed 3 bases, J shed 2 bases, and the junction held 0 bases outside the gene matches. The CDR3 bases are TGTGCCAGCAGTGAACAGGGGAACTATGGCTACACCTTC. It yields the protein CASSEQGNYGYTF.

The genes are TRBV7-3 and TRBJ2-5; TRBD2 matches at 9 bases. There are 15 residues in the CDR3. Germline-derived CDR1 and CDR2 are SGHTA and FQGTGA. V trimming: 0 bases; J trimming: 5 bases; junction bases outside the gene matches: 4. The CDR3 bases are TGTGCCAGCAGCTTAACAGCGGGAGGCGGGGAGACCCAGTACTTC. Its translation: CASSLTAGGGETQYF.

V and J are TRBV9 and TRBJ2-1; 12 nucleotides agree with TRBD1. From germline, CDR1 is SGDLS and CDR2 YYNGEE. Losses at the gene ends were 2 bases for V and 10 bases for J; bases not matched to a gene: 10. The CDR3 totals 16 residues. CDR3 coding DNA: TGTGCCAGCAGCGTTTGGGGGACAGGGGGCAATGGAGAGCAGTTCTTC. Amino acid sequence: CASSVWGTGGNGEQFF.

The chain is built from TRBV7-8 and TRBJ1-1; the D gene is possibly TRBD1 (5 bases). V shed 1 base and J shed 0 bases, with 6 bases lying between them. CDR1 SGHVS and CDR2 FQNEAQ come from the germline V gene. CDR3 length: 14 residues. CDR3 region: CASSLDRMNTEAFF. CDR3 in DNA: TGTGCCAGCAGCTTAGACAGGATGAACACTGAAGCTTTCTTT.

The genes are TRBV4-2 and TRBJ1-3; D uncertain. The CDR3 is made up of 15 amino acids. V was pared by 4 bases and J by 3 bases, with 13 bases between. Per the germline V gene, CDR1 is LGHNA and CDR2 is YNFKEQ. The CDR3 nucleotides are TGTGCCAGCAGCCGTCTCGCGGGCAATGGAAACACCATATATTTT. Residues: CASSRLAGNGNTIYF.

The genes are TRBV7-9 and TRBJ2-1; 8 bases agree with TRBD2. The CDR3 runs to 13 residues. Per germline, CDR1 SEHNR and CDR2 FQNEAQ (reference sequence). The J segment lost 6 bases and the V segment lost 3 bases, leaving 1 base of the junction unmatched. CDR3 nucleotide sequence: TGTGCCAGCAGCTTTAGCGGGATCAATGAGCAGTTCTTC. Its translation: CASSFSGINEQFF.

The chain joins TRBV14 to TRBJ2-1; 12 bases align to TRBD2. The germline CDR1 and CDR2 sequences are SGHDN and FVKESK. The CDR3 sequence is 14 residues long. V was clipped by 4 bases and J by 7 bases; unmatched bases: 2. The CDR3, as DNA: TGTGCCAGCAGCCGGGGACTAGCGGGTAATGAGCAGTTCTTC. Translation gives CASSRGLAGNEQFF.

The chain has TRBV5-1 and TRBJ2-5; TRBD2 might be the D (6 bases). V lost 4 bases and J 2 bases, leaving 12 bases between the germline ends. Per germline, CDR1 SGHRS and CDR2 YFSETQ. This CDR3 is built from 14 residues. Here the CDR3 reads CASSAGLPQETQYF. DNA for the CDR3: TGCGCCAGCAGCGCAGGACTACCACAAGAGACCCAGTACTTC.

This clone was detected a few times. The V and J genes are TRBV7-2 and TRBJ2-5; 9 nucleotides match TRBD2. CDR3 length: 17 residues. Germline trimming cut 1 base from V and 3 bases from J; bases unmatched to any gene: 9. Germline-derived CDR1 and CDR2 are SGHTA and FQGNSA. The CDR3 DNA follows: TGTGCCAGCAGCTTAGTATCGGGCCTAGCGGGAAAAGAGACCCAGTACTTC. It specifies CASSLVSGLAGKETQYF. Combining the CDR3 with reference TRBV7-2 and TRBJ2-5 gives the whole variable domain GAGVSQSPSNKVTEKGKDVELRCDPISGHTALYWYRQSLGQGLEFLIYFQGNSAPDKSGLPSDRFSAERTGGSVSTLTIQRTQQEDSAVYLCASSLVSGLAGKETQYFGPGTRLLVL.

The rearrangement joins TRBV18 to TRBJ1-2; 8 nucleotides agree with TRBD1. V gave up 2 bases and J gave up 3 bases; unmatched junction bases: 2. This CDR3 comprises 14 residues. Germline V gene lookup returns CDR1 KGHSH and CDR2 LQKENI. DNA for the CDR3: TGTGCCAGCTCACCAGCACAGGGGGACTATGGCTACACCTTC. Translation: CASSPAQGDYGYTF.

This chain joins TRBV7-2 and TRBJ2-5; the D gene could be TRBD1 or TRBD2 (6 bases each). This CDR3 has 16 residues. Germline lookup yields CDR1 SGHTA and CDR2 FQGNSA. Trimming removed 5 bases at V and 3 bases at J, with 19 bases between. The CDR3 loop reads CASSPRWGATKETQYF. The CDR3 DNA is TGTGCCAGCAGCCCACGGTGGGGGGCTACTAAAGAGACCCAGTACTTC.

J is TRBJ2-4 and V is TRBV18; D remains ambiguous. The CDR3 runs to 13 residues. Deletions cut 3 bases from V and 8 bases from J, with 11 bases between. CDR1 is KGHSH and CDR2 is LQKENI in the germline V gene. The CDR3 loop is CASSPGVGDIQYF. The CDR3 DNA reads TGTGCCAGCTCACCGGGCGTTGGTGACATTCAGTACTTC.

J is TRBJ2-7 and V is TRBV5-1; 9 nucleotides align to TRBD1. CDR3 size: 16 residues. Trimming cost V 4 bases and J 5 bases; bases outside gene matches: 13. From germline, CDR1 is SGHRS and CDR2 YFSETQ. Here the CDR3 DNA reads TGCGCCAGCAGCCGAGAGATTACAGGGGGCTTCCACGAGCAGTACTTC. Translating gives CASSREITGGFHEQYF.

The V call is TRBV6-5, the J call TRBJ1-5; no firm D call. The CDR3 sequence is 15 residues long. Between the trimmed V and J ends, which lost 8 bases and 2 bases, there was a span of 16 bases. Germline CDR1 and CDR2: MNHEY and SVGAGI. For the CDR3, the DNA is TGTGCCAGCGGGCCCAGACAATATCGCAATCAGCCCCAGCATTTT. This codes for CASGPRQYRNQPQHF.

CDR3 sequence reads: CASSEGRANYGYTF. CDR3 nucleotides: TGCGCCAGCAGCGAAGGTCGAGCTAACTATGGCTACACCTTC. The V and J genes are TRBV5-1 and TRBJ1-2; no firm D call. The germline V gene has CDR1 SGHRS and CDR2 YFSETQ. V dropped 4 bases and J dropped 0 bases, with 10 bases sitting between them. The CDR3 runs 14 residues.

The chain has TRBV5-1 and TRBJ1-1, with TRBD1 matching 7 bases. The CDR3 length is 14 residues. Germline lookup yields CDR1 SGHRS and CDR2 YFSETQ. V shed 7 bases and J 5 bases; nucleotides not matched to a gene: 11. The CDR3 DNA follows: TGCGCCAGCCAGGCCCTACAGGGGACTACTGAAGCTTTCTTT. This translates into CASQALQGTTEAFF.

The chain recombines TRBV30 with TRBJ2-5, with D tentatively TRBD2 (5 bases). The CDR3 covers 15 residues. Per germline, CDR1 GTSNPN and CDR2 SVGIG (reference sequence). V dropped 1 base and J dropped 0 bases, with 12 bases sitting between them. The CDR3 DNA reads as TGTGCCTGGAGTGAGGGAGACCGGGACCAAGAGACCCAGTACTTC. Its protein product is CAWSEGDRDQETQYF. Full variable domain (outside the CDR3, taken from reference TRBV30 and TRBJ2-5): SQTIHQWPATLVQPVGSPLSLECTVEGTSNPNLYWYRQAAGRGLQLLFYSVGIGQISSEVPQNLSASRPQDRQFILSSKKLLLSDSGFYLCAWSEGDRDQETQYFGPGTRLLVL.

The genes are TRBV11-1 and TRBJ2-7, with D tentatively TRBD1 (5 bases). Germline loops: CDR1 SGHAT, CDR2 FQDESV (reference sequence). V was cut by 4 bases and J by 4 bases, with 8 bases left in between. CDR3 length: 12 amino acids. This CDR3 reads CASSSQGYEQYF. DNA of the CDR3: TGTGCCAGCAGCTCCCAGGGATACGAGCAGTACTTC.

This chain links TRBV6-1 with TRBJ1-3; no firm D call. CDR1 and CDR2 from the germline V gene are MNHNS and SASEGT. V lost 3 bases to trimming and J lost 0 bases, with 12 bases between them. This CDR3 is built from 16 residues. The CDR3 loop reads CASSDGRGHSGNTIYF. As DNA, the CDR3 is TGTGCCAGCAGTGACGGCCGCGGCCACTCTGGAAACACCATATATTTT.

The gene calls are TRBV11-3 and TRBJ2-7; no clear D gene. Trimming took off 4 bases at V and 3 bases at J, with 7 bases between the two ends. This CDR3 has 12 amino acids. CDR1 and CDR2 from the germline V gene are SGHNT and YENEEA. The CDR3 DNA reads TGTGCCAGCAGCTCCTGGAGCTACGAGCAGTACTTC. As protein: CASSSWSYEQYF.

This clone was counted only a few times. The chain combines TRBV19 with TRBJ2-2, with D uncertain. The CDR3 is 13 amino acids. The germline CDR1 and CDR2 sequences are LNHDA and SQIVND (reference sequence). V lost 10 bases and J 7 bases, leaving 16 bases between the germline ends. This CDR3 is CATGSVLGGELFF. DNA of the CDR3: TGTGCCACCGGATCTGTACTTGGCGGGGAGCTGTTTTTT.

The sample holds a few counts of this clone. The chain joins TRBV5-1 to TRBJ2-1; 10 bases match TRBD2. This CDR3 has 14 amino acids. The V gene end was trimmed by 4 bases and the J gene end by 8 bases; junction bases not matched to a gene: 6. Germline CDR1 is SGHRS and CDR2 is YFSETQ. The DNA for the CDR3 is TGCGCCAGCAGCGACCTAGCGGGAGAGGATGAGCAGTTCTTC. Encoded protein: CASSDLAGEDEQFF. Full variable domain (outside the CDR3, taken from reference TRBV5-1 and TRBJ2-1): KAGVTQTPRYLIKTRGQQVTLSCSPISGHRSVSWYQQTPGQGLQFLFEYFSETQRNKGNFPGRFSGRQFSNSRSEMNVSTLELGDSALYLCASSDLAGEDEQFFGPGTRLTVL.

This chain connects TRBV25-1 to TRBJ1-1; D gene unclear. This CDR3 is 14 amino acids long. Germline V gives CDR1 MGHDK, CDR2 SYGVNS. V lost 10 bases and J 4 bases, leaving 19 bases between the germline ends. CDR3 residues: CATLGEGPITEAFF. The CDR3 DNA follows: TGTGCCACCCTTGGTGAGGGCCCCATCACTGAAGCTTTCTTT.

The genes are TRBV9 and TRBJ2-5, with D possibly being TRBD1 (6 bases). TRBJ2-7 explains the end of the DNA better; the J call may be wrong. CDR1 and CDR2 from the germline V gene are SGDLS and YYNGEE. The CDR3 has 12 residues. CDR3 region: CASGGGGYEQYF. DNA of the CDR3: TGTGCCAGCGGGGGCGGAGGCTACGAGCAGTACTTC.

The rearrangement uses TRBV7-9 and TRBJ2-1; no firm D call. Germline CDR1 and CDR2: SEHNR and FQNEAQ (reference sequence). V gave up 0 bases and J gave up 8 bases, with 8 bases separating them. The CDR3 loop spans 13 amino acids. CDR3 sequence: CASSLAGGDEQFF. CDR3 DNA: TGTGCCAGCAGCTTAGCGGGCGGCGATGAGCAGTTCTTC.

The chain recombines TRBV5-6 with TRBJ1-3; 8 bases align to TRBD1. Losses at the gene ends were 4 bases for V and 6 bases for J; bases not matched to a gene: 9. The CDR3 runs 15 residues. The V gene's germline CDR1 is SGHDT and CDR2 YYEEEE. CDR3 coding DNA: TGTGCCAGCAGCCCCGGGACAGGATGGCAAAACACCATATATTTT. It translates to CASSPGTGWQNTIYF.

The gene calls are TRBV11-3 and TRBJ1-1, with TRBD1 matching 9 bases. The CDR3 spans 16 residues. Germline V gene lookup returns CDR1 SGHNT and CDR2 YENEEA. V dropped 5 bases and J dropped 3; count of bases not matched to a gene: 10. Here the CDR3 DNA reads TGTGCCAGCAGCCCAACCGCCGGGACAGGGTACACTGAAGCTTTCTTT. As protein: CASSPTAGTGYTEAFF.